This TCR beta chain is from a study of shared clonotypes between healthy human individuals. Study overall: A couple of women and a few men aged 18 to 49 served as donors. The study, taken as a whole, reports: Sampling covered blood only; tissue repertoires likely differ. The expectation was that sequencing depth would affect clonotype sharing among donors.

Original data processing: Without quality scores, immunoSEQ junctional reads could not be filtered like full-length reads. Data came from immunoSEQ multiplex PCR; TCRdb stores just in-frame clones and leaves some out. The D gene and trimming were derived from the DNA, and the V and J assignments and clone size from that table. The sample holds about 480,000 clones, less than 85% seen once. Note on this clone: The target antigen is unknown.

Germline-derived CDR1 and CDR2 are LNHDA and SQIVND (reference sequence). There are 15 residues in the CDR3. V lost 2 bases and J lost 0, with 10 bases in between. The TCR sequence derives from a woman aged 40 to 50 in good health. Some clones in this sample may be carry-over from other donors' samples. The chain combines TRBV19 with TRBJ2-5; a possible D gene is TRBD1 (5 bases). Sequencing was performed on PBMCs. The CDR3 here is CASSIRAGYQETQYF. The CDR3 region has the DNA TGTGCCAGTAGTATAAGAGCAGGGTACCAAGAGACCCAGTACTTC. The full variable domain, in which reference TRBV19 and TRBJ2-5 provide the parts outside the CDR3, is DGGITQSPKYLFRKEGQNVTLSCEQNLNHDAMYWYRQDPGQGLRLIYYSQIVNDFQKGDIAEGYSVSREKKESFPLTVTSAQKNPTAFYLCASSIRAGYQETQYFGPGTRLLVL.